This T cell receptor beta chain was documented in a study of blood T cell repertoires in COVID-19. On the study more broadly: From T cells, B-cell-depleted T cells, or PBMCs came the material, which was cDNA or gDNA.

V lost 5 bases, J lost 4 bases, and 6 bases stayed unmatched. CDR1 MGHDK and CDR2 SYGVNS come from the germline V gene. The CDR3 consists of 15 residues. Sequenced by immunoSEQ multiplex PCR; TCRdb stores in-frame clones only, minus some. There are 95,000 to 110,000 clones in the sample; 80% occur only once, and 4% to 4.5% lies in the top ten. Source material: peripheral blood. This TCR came from a man in his 70s with acute or convalescent COVID-19. This chain uses TRBV25-1 with TRBJ1-5; 9 nucleotides match TRBD1. The CDR3 here is CASSPQGQGNQPQHF. The CDR3 nucleotides read TGTGCCAGCAGTCCTCAGGGACAGGGTAATCAGCCCCAGCATTTT.